The 29 T cell receptor beta chains presented below share a single source sample, sequenced in a study of T-cell reconstitution after alpha-beta-depleted transplantation in children. Unique molecular identifiers were incorporated during preparation of the TCRbeta library. TCRdb fed the PCR reads into MiXCR, producing one record per CDR3 protein. The sample records about 420,000 distinct CDR3 sequences, about a tenth being singletons. Sequenced material: PBMCs from the stem cell graft donor, taken from the stem cell graft. The receptors shown here come from a human donor who donated a stem cell graft to a child with acute myeloid leukemia.

The rearrangement joins TRBV3-1 to TRBJ1-1; 10 nucleotides align to TRBD1. There are 15 residues in the CDR3. The V and J ends lost 8 bases and 3 bases, in that order; junction bases with no gene match: 9. Germline lookup yields CDR1 LGHDT and CDR2 YNNKEL (reference sequence). In DNA, the CDR3 is TGTGCCAGCTCCCATGGGGGGACAGGGGACACTGAAGCTTTCTTT. Translation: CASSHGGTGDTEAFF.

The chain is built from TRBV20-1 and TRBJ2-5; 12 nucleotides match TRBD1. Germline CDR1 DFQATT, CDR2 SNEGSKA (reference sequence). V lost 5 bases to trimming and J lost 5 bases; unmatched junction nucleotides: 9. The CDR3 is 15 amino acids. The CDR3 sequence: CSAPPGQGADETQYF. The CDR3, as DNA: TGCAGTGCTCCTCCGGGACAGGGGGCGGATGAGACCCAGTACTTC.

This clonotype turned up a few times. The J gene is TRBJ2-3, the V gene TRBV20-1; possibly TRBD2 for D (5 bases). In germline, CDR1 is DFQATT, CDR2 SNEGSKA (reference sequence). CDR3 size: 16 residues. Trimming took 0 bases from V and 0 from J, leaving 13 bases between them. The CDR3 reads CSAREIFGGSTDTQYF. The DNA of the CDR3 is TGCAGTGCTAGAGAAATCTTTGGCGGGAGCACAGATACGCAGTATTTT.

Concerning this clonotype itself: This sequence may be a read error, since a much larger clone differs from it by one base. This chain uses TRBV4-3 with TRBJ2-3; 8 bases line up with TRBD2. The CDR3 runs to 17 residues. Germline V gene sequence: CDR1 LGHNA, CDR2 YSLEER. The CDR3 here is CDSSQDLGGRRTDTQYF. As DNA, the CDR3 is TGCGACAGCAGCCAAGATCTGGGCGGGAGGCGCACAGATACGCAGTATTTT.

CDR3 region: CASSHREGIEYNEQFF. For the CDR3, the DNA is TGTGCCAGCAGCCACCGAGAGGGGATCGAGTACAATGAGCAGTTCTTC. The chain combines TRBV7-9 with TRBJ2-1; TRBD1 or TRBD2 may be the D gene (5 bases each). CDR3 length equals 16 residues. Looked up from germline, CDR1 is SEHNR and CDR2 is FQNEAQ (reference sequence). V dropped 5 bases and J dropped 4 bases, with 18 bases sitting between them.

The CDR3 loop reads CSVAGTSGGNTDTQYF. The CDR3 nucleotides read TGCAGCGTTGCGGGAACTAGCGGGGGAAACACAGATACGCAGTATTTT. V gene TRBV29-1 combines with J gene TRBJ2-3, with TRBD2 matching over 11 bases. CDR3 length: 16 amino acids. V shed 4 bases and J 2 bases; nucleotides not matched to a gene: 8. CDR1 is SQVTM, CDR2 ANQGSEA, per germline.

This clonotype was detected a few times. CDR3: CSATTSGRFSDTQYF. CDR3 DNA: TGCAGTGCGACGACTAGCGGGAGGTTTTCAGATACGCAGTATTTT. V usage is TRBV20-1 and J usage is TRBJ2-3; TRBD2 matches at 13 bases. The CDR3 runs to 15 residues. The ends lost 6 bases at V and 4 bases at J; junction bases unmatched: 7. Germline values: CDR1 DFQATT, CDR2 SNEGSKA (reference sequence).

The gene calls are TRBV12-3 or TRBV12-4 and TRBJ2-7; D gene unclear. CDR3 size: 16 residues. V gave up 0 bases and J gave up 8 bases, with 20 bases separating them. The chain's CDR3 is CASSLAGAGEPFQQYF. CDR3 nucleotides: TGTGCCAGCAGTTTAGCCGGTGCAGGTGAACCCTTCCAGCAGTACTTC.

A few counts support this clonotype. This chain uses TRBV6-1 with TRBJ1-1; D uncertain. Germline loops: CDR1 MNHNS, CDR2 SASEGT. Trimming removed 6 bases from V and 0 bases from J, with 14 bases in between. The CDR3 runs 15 residues. CDR3 residues: CASSLRSGVNTEAFF. The CDR3 DNA reads TGTGCCAGCAGCCTGAGAAGTGGGGTGAACACTGAAGCTTTCTTT.

The chain joins TRBV6-1 to TRBJ1-5; maybe TRBD1 (5 bases). The CDR3 is 12 amino acids. Trimming took 1 base from V and 11 from J, leaving 9 bases between them. CDR1 is MNHNS and CDR2 is SASEGT in the germline V gene. The CDR3 sequence is CASSEGGLSQHF. The CDR3 DNA reads as TGTGCCAGCAGTGAAGGGGGGTTATCCCAGCATTTT.

This clonotype was recorded many times. This sequence joins TRBV11-1 and TRBJ2-5, with D perhaps matching TRBD2 (6 bases). Trimming pared 0 bases from V and 6 bases from J, leaving 20 bases between. Germline values: CDR1 SGHAT, CDR2 FQDESV (reference sequence). This CDR3 has 17 amino acids. The CDR3 region is CASSLAHQQEGMKTQYF. The DNA of the CDR3 is TGTGCCAGCAGCTTAGCCCACCAACAGGAGGGAATGAAGACCCAGTACTTC.

In its sample, this clonotype was seen many times. The chain uses TRBV5-1 and TRBJ1-3; D unclear. V dropped 0 bases and J dropped 0 bases, with 7 bases sitting between them. This CDR3 comprises 15 residues. Germline CDR1 SGHRS, CDR2 YFSETQ. DNA for the CDR3: TGCGCCAGCAGCTTGGCCGTTTCCTCTGGAAACACCATATATTTT. Amino acid sequence: CASSLAVSSGNTIYF.

In its sample, this clonotype was seen many times. V is TRBV7-3 and J is TRBJ1-5; D may be TRBD1 (6 bases). Looked up from germline, CDR1 is SGHTA and CDR2 is FQGTGA. CDR3 length equals 13 residues. The V and J ends lost 5 bases and 4 bases respectively, with 9 bases between them. This CDR3 reads CASSQGQNQPQHF. The DNA of the CDR3 is TGTGCCAGCAGCCAGGGGCAGAATCAGCCCCAGCATTTT.

This clonotype has a handful of counts. The rearrangement uses TRBV12-3 or TRBV12-4 and TRBJ2-6; TRBD2 is a possible D gene (6 bases). There are 15 residues in the CDR3. V gave up 4 bases and J gave up 2 bases, with 9 bases separating them. CDR3 in amino acids: CASSSSVAGANVLTF. Here the CDR3 DNA reads TGTGCCAGCAGTTCTAGCGTGGCTGGGGCCAACGTCCTGACTTTC.

This clonotype turned up a few times. The chain uses TRBV13 and TRBJ1-1; 9 bases match TRBD1. CDR1 and CDR2 (germline): PRHDT, FYEKMQ (reference sequence). The ends lost 5 bases at V and 1 base at J; junction bases unmatched: 8. The length of the CDR3 is 16 residues. In DNA form, the CDR3 reads TGTGCCAGCAGCACTCGATGGACAGGGGCGAACACTGAAGCTTTCTTT. Residues: CASSTRWTGANTEAFF.

The chain combines TRBV5-8 with TRBJ2-1; no firm D call. This CDR3 has 13 residues. V was clipped by 1 base and J by 5 bases, with 7 bases between them. Per germline, CDR1 SGHTS and CDR2 YDEGEE. The CDR3: CASSLYGNNEQFF. CDR3 DNA sequence: TGTGCCAGCAGCTTGTACGGAAACAATGAGCAGTTCTTC.

This clonotype was observed a handful of times. The chain combines TRBV5-1 with TRBJ2-7, with D possibly matching TRBD2 (5 bases). This CDR3 spans 16 amino acids. Germline lookup yields CDR1 SGHRS and CDR2 YFSETQ. Trimming removed 0 bases at V and 0 bases at J, with 13 bases between. The CDR3 coding sequence is TGCGCCAGCAGCTTGGAAAGGTGGGAGAGCTCCTACGAGCAGTACGTC. The encoded protein is CASSLERWESSYEQYV.

This sequence joins TRBV29-1 and TRBJ2-5, with unresolved D. Looked up from germline, CDR1 is SQVTM and CDR2 is ANQGSEA. The V gene lost 7 bases and the J gene lost 0 bases, with 9 bases spanning the gap. CDR3 length: 12 residues. This CDR3 reads CSGAAYQETQYF. The DNA of the CDR3 is TGCAGCGGCGCAGCGTACCAAGAGACCCAGTACTTC. The whole variable domain, remainder taken from reference TRBV29-1 and TRBJ2-5, is SAVISQKPSRDICQRGTSLTIQCQVDSQVTMMFWYRQQPGQSLTLIATANQGSEATYESGFVIDKFPISRPNLTFSTLTVSNMSPEDSSIYLCSGAAYQETQYFGPGTRLLVL.

V usage is TRBV20-1 and J usage is TRBJ1-1; D is undetermined. There are 13 residues in the CDR3. With 3 bases removed from V and 1 base from J, the gap between germline ends came to 9 bases. Germline loops: CDR1 DFQATT, CDR2 SNEGSKA (reference sequence). This CDR3 reads CSASSGWNTEAFF. CDR3 DNA: TGCAGTGCTAGTTCGGGTTGGAACACTGAAGCTTTCTTT.

This chain connects TRBV10-1 to TRBJ2-2, with a weak D call TRBD2 (6 bases). V was shortened by 4 bases and J by 15 bases, with 6 bases between the two germline ends. The germline V gene has CDR1 WNHNN and CDR2 SYGVQD (reference sequence). CDR3 length equals 9 residues. Here the CDR3 reads CASSGRVFF. The CDR3 nucleotides are TGCGCCAGCAGTGGGAGGGTGTTTTTT.

This clonotype was recorded at least ten times. The chain joins TRBV12-3 or TRBV12-4 to TRBJ2-1; 7 bases agree with TRBD2. V lost 3 bases to trimming and J lost 8 bases; unmatched junction nucleotides: 13. The CDR3 has 16 amino acids. This CDR3 is CASSFSASGKIDEQFF. The CDR3 DNA follows: TGTGCCAGCAGTTTTTCGGCTAGCGGTAAAATTGATGAGCAGTTCTTC.

The sample holds many counts of this clonotype. The chain is built from TRBV7-9 and TRBJ2-5; D call uncertain. CDR1 is SEHNR, CDR2 FQNEAQ, per germline (reference sequence). The germline V and J ends were trimmed by 2 bases and 1 base, with 8 bases remaining between them. The CDR3 spans 14 residues. The CDR3 DNA reads TGTGCCAGCAGCTTAATGGCCGGCCAAGAGACCCAGTACTTC. Translating gives CASSLMAGQETQYF.

The CDR3 bases are TGTGCCATCAGCCCGGGACAGGGCCGAGAAGCTTTCTTT. Translated, it gives CAISPGQGREAFF. V and J are TRBV10-3 and TRBJ1-1; 9 bases fit TRBD1. Germline CDR1 reads ENHRY; CDR2 reads SYGVKD. The CDR3 length is 13 residues. Unmatched junction bases numbered 7, after V lost 6 bases and J lost 8 bases.

This chain links TRBV5-1 with TRBJ2-7; 9 nucleotides match TRBD2. Looked up from germline, CDR1 is SGHRS and CDR2 is YFSETQ. V was clipped by 3 bases and J by 4 bases; unmatched bases: 11. The CDR3 runs 16 residues. The chain's CDR3 is CASSSRGSGREYEQYF. The CDR3 DNA reads as TGCGCCAGCAGCTCCCGTGGTAGCGGGAGAGAGTACGAGCAGTACTTC.

This clonotype turned up a few times. V and J are TRBV7-2 and TRBJ2-7; 8 bases map to TRBD1. The CDR3 is 13 amino acids. Per germline, CDR1 SGHTA and CDR2 FQGNSA. The trim removed 6 bases at V and 5 bases at J, leaving 6 bases unmatched. CDR3 bases: TGTGCCAGCAGAGCAGGGGGCACCGACGAGCAGTACTTC. Encoded protein: CASRAGGTDEQYF.

This clonotype has a handful of counts. The chain links TRBV19 to TRBJ2-5, with D tentatively TRBD1 (5 bases). This CDR3 contains 14 residues. The germline V gene encodes CDR1 LNHDA and CDR2 SQIVND (reference sequence). Trimming pared 5 bases from V and 1 base from J, leaving 11 bases between. The CDR3 coding sequence is TGTGCCAGTAGTGCAGGACAAACCCAAGAGACCCAGTACTTC. Protein: CASSAGQTQETQYF.

This clonotype was observed a few times. This chain uses TRBV12-3 or TRBV12-4 with TRBJ2-5, with 9 bases matching TRBD2. V lost 3 bases and J lost 5; bases outside the gene matches: 7. This CDR3 comprises 15 residues. The CDR3 reads CASSFGGGASETQYF. CDR3 bases: TGTGCCAGCAGTTTCGGCGGGGGGGCCAGTGAGACCCAGTACTTC.

The CDR3 nucleotides read TGTGCCAGCAGTATCACCCCAAACAGGGGGTTTTTGGACACTGAAGCTTTCTTT. The encoded protein is CASSITPNRGFLDTEAFF. The chain joins TRBV12-3 or TRBV12-4 to TRBJ1-1, with 8 bases matching TRBD1. V was pared by 5 bases and J by 3 bases, with 17 bases of the junction left unmatched. The CDR3 has 18 residues.

This clonotype was observed at least ten times. This chain uses TRBV5-1 with TRBJ2-5, with D tentatively TRBD1 or TRBD2 (5 bases each). Trimming pared 0 bases from V and 5 bases from J, leaving 17 bases between. This CDR3 is built from 16 residues. Germline values: CDR1 SGHRS, CDR2 YFSETQ. The CDR3 DNA follows: TGCGCCAGCAGCTTGGGACTACAGGATCCTTGGGAGACCCAGTACTTC. Protein product: CASSLGLQDPWETQYF. The full variable domain, in which reference TRBV5-1 and TRBJ2-5 provide the parts outside the CDR3, is KAGVTQTPRYLIKTRGQQVTLSCSPISGHRSVSWYQQTPGQGLQFLFEYFSETQRNKGNFPGRFSGRQFSNSRSEMNVSTLELGDSALYLCASSLGLQDPWETQYFGPGTRLLVL.